The 11 T cell receptor beta chains listed next were all sequenced from one sample in a study of T cells expressing NK-cell markers. TCRdb reprocessed the 5' RACE reads and reports one entry per CDR3 protein, with no DNA. The data include about 460,000 distinct CDR3 sequences; the top ten clones carry over 1.3%. Specimen: blood T cells: a sorted CD56 or NKG2C T cell subset, CD4+ or CD8+ T cells, or bulk PBMC T cells (not recorded which). The receptors here all came from a woman aged 50 to 60 in good health.

The rearrangement links TRBV7-9 to TRBJ2-7. The length of the CDR3 is 12 residues. Germline CDR1 SEHNR, CDR2 FQNEAQ (reference sequence). The CDR3 sequence: CACGGRSYEQYF. The full variable domain, in which reference TRBV7-9 and TRBJ2-7 provide the parts outside the CDR3, is DTGVSQNPRHKITKRGQNVTFRCDPISEHNRLYWYRQTLGQGPEFLTYFQNEAQLEKSRLLSDRFSAERPKGSFSTLEIQRTEQGDSAMYLCACGGRSYEQYFGPGTRLTVT.

The chain has TRBV6-1 and TRBJ1-2; lacking DNA, the TRBD1 call made by TCRdb goes unchecked. The CDR3 is made up of 15 amino acids. CDR1 and CDR2 from the germline V gene are MNHNS and SASEGT. This chain's CDR3 is CASSERTKGFHGYTF.

The V call is TRBV27, the J call TRBJ2-6. CDR1 and CDR2 from the germline V gene are MNHEY and SMNVEV (reference sequence). The length of the CDR3 is 17 residues. CDR3 residues: CASSEQYPSSGANVLTF.

This chain joins TRBV20-1 and TRBJ2-5. Germline V lookup: CDR1 DFQATT, CDR2 SNEGSKA (reference sequence). CDR3 length: 12 amino acids. The chain's CDR3 is CSARDPKETQYF.

The rearrangement uses TRBV20-1 and TRBJ2-1; the D gene TCRdb calls, TRBD2, cannot be checked with no DNA. The CDR3 has 15 residues. Per germline, CDR1 DFQATT and CDR2 SNEGSKA (reference sequence). CDR3: CSASLLAGGDNEQFF.

CDR3 sequence reads: CASSLESPGFRQYF. This rearrangement joins TRBV12-3 or TRBV12-4 to TRBJ2-3; TCRdb's assignment of TRBD2 cannot be checked, as there is no DNA. The CDR3 consists of 14 residues.

The chain has TRBV7-3 and TRBJ1-2; lacking DNA, the TRBD1 call made by TCRdb goes unchecked. CDR1 is SGHTA and CDR2 is FQGTGA in the germline V gene. The CDR3 length is 15 residues. This chain's CDR3 is CASSLTGGQNYGYTF.

The chain uses TRBV10-2 and TRBJ1-1; TCRdb's D call, TRBD1, is unchecked because there is no DNA. The CDR3 is made up of 14 amino acids. Germline-derived CDR1 and CDR2 are WSHSY and SAAADI. This CDR3 reads CASSEEGRNTEAFF.

The chain recombines TRBV27 with TRBJ2-5; TCRdb returns TRBD2, unconfirmable since there is no DNA. CDR3 length: 15 residues. From germline, CDR1 is MNHEY and CDR2 SMNVEV (reference sequence). CDR3 amino acids: CASSLAGGPVETQYF.

This chain connects TRBV20-1 to TRBJ2-2; TCRdb picks TRBD1, but there is no DNA to check that call. This CDR3 comprises 15 residues. CDR1 is DFQATT, CDR2 SNEGSKA, per germline (reference sequence). The chain's CDR3 is CSARPNRGNTGELFF.

The chain has TRBV2 and TRBJ2-3. The CDR3 runs to 13 residues. CDR1 SNHLY and CDR2 FYNNEI come from the germline V gene. The CDR3 sequence: CASSEEVTDTQYF.